These T cell receptor beta chains were read from a single sample in a study of T cell changes during pregnancy in multiple sclerosis. The data were produced by immunoSEQ multiplex PCR, yet TCRdb's version contains in-frame clones alone and is incomplete. The data show some 100,000 clones, roughly nine tenths seen once. The sample here was peripheral blood, taken in the second trimester of pregnancy. These receptors were taken from a female donor with multiple sclerosis, enrolled in a pregnancy study. Each CDR3 is given with its conserved first and last residue. Fields, in order: D gene, clone size, J gene, V gene, CDR3 DNA, CDR3 protein. The D gene is left open where the match is weak. Part of the rows lack a size; the others show once, few, many or a class for expanded clones.

d_call: NA
clone_size: few
j_call: TRBJ2-3
v_call: TRBV6-5
cdr3_nt: TGTGCCAGCAGCCCCTCTTACTTTAGCACAGATACGCAGTATTTT
cdr3_aa: CASSPSYFSTDTQYF

d_call: TRBD2
clone_size: NA
j_call: TRBJ2-5
v_call: TRBV5-1
cdr3_nt: TGCGCCAGCAGCTTGGCTAGCGGGGGGGCCGGAGAGACCCAGTACTTC
cdr3_aa: CASSLASGGAGETQYF

d_call: NA
clone_size: NA
j_call: TRBJ2-7
v_call: TRBV6-1
cdr3_nt: TGTGCCAGCCTGCCGATTCCAGGGGGAGGCTACGAGCAGTACTTC
cdr3_aa: CASLPIPGGGYEQYF

d_call: NA
clone_size: NA
j_call: TRBJ2-7
v_call: TRBV6-1
cdr3_nt: TGTGCCAGCAGGTGGCAGGGAAGCTACGAGCAGTACTTC
cdr3_aa: CASRWQGSYEQYF

d_call: TRBD2
clone_size: NA
j_call: TRBJ2-1
v_call: TRBV27
cdr3_nt: TGTGCCACCAGACTAGCGGGGTCGAATGAGCAGTTCTTC
cdr3_aa: CATRLAGSNEQFF

d_call: NA
clone_size: NA
j_call: TRBJ1-4
v_call: TRBV30
cdr3_nt: TGTGCCTGGAGTGGAGCCGCCCCTGCAACTAATGAAAAACTGTTTTTT
cdr3_aa: CAWSGAAPATNEKLFF

d_call: NA
clone_size: NA
j_call: TRBJ1-4
v_call: TRBV5-5
cdr3_nt: TGTGCCAGCAGCCAACTCGGACAGACAAATGAAAAACTGTTTTTT
cdr3_aa: CASSQLGQTNEKLFF

d_call: NA
clone_size: NA
j_call: TRBJ2-7
v_call: TRBV6-1
cdr3_nt: TGTGCCAGCAGTATACAGGGCTACGAGCAGTACTTC
cdr3_aa: CASSIQGYEQYF

d_call: NA
clone_size: NA
j_call: TRBJ1-5
v_call: TRBV6-6
cdr3_nt: TGTGCCAGCACCTATCGGGAGAATCAGCCCCAGCATTTT
cdr3_aa: CASTYRENQPQHF

d_call: NA
clone_size: NA
j_call: TRBJ1-2
v_call: TRBV7-2
cdr3_nt: TGTGCCAGCAGCCTGGCAGAACCTAACTATGGCTACACCTTC
cdr3_aa: CASSLAEPNYGYTF

d_call: NA
clone_size: NA
j_call: TRBJ1-1
v_call: TRBV29-1
cdr3_nt: TGCAGCGTTGAGTGGCAGAAGAACACTGAAGCTTTCTTT
cdr3_aa: CSVEWQKNTEAFF

d_call: NA
clone_size: NA
j_call: TRBJ1-2
v_call: TRBV4-1
cdr3_nt: TGCGCCAGCAGCCAAGTTGTACGCAGGAACTATGGCTACACCTTC
cdr3_aa: CASSQVVRRNYGYTF

d_call: NA
clone_size: NA
j_call: TRBJ1-3
v_call: TRBV7-2
cdr3_nt: TGTGCCAGCAGCTTAGTCGCGGGCTCTGGAAACACCATATATTTT
cdr3_aa: CASSLVAGSGNTIYF

d_call: NA
clone_size: few
j_call: TRBJ1-1
v_call: TRBV14
cdr3_nt: TGTGCCAGCAGCCCCAGGATGAACACTGAAGCTTTCTTT
cdr3_aa: CASSPRMNTEAFF

d_call: NA
clone_size: NA
j_call: TRBJ1-4
v_call: TRBV4-2
cdr3_nt: TGTGCCAGCAGCCAAGGCAACCTAGGAGGGAACACTAATGAAAAACTGTTTTTT
cdr3_aa: CASSQGNLGGNTNEKLFF

d_call: NA
clone_size: NA
j_call: TRBJ2-7
v_call: TRBV10-1
cdr3_nt: TGCGCCAGCAGTGACAGGTTGGCCTACGAGCAGTACTTC
cdr3_aa: CASSDRLAYEQYF

d_call: TRBD1
clone_size: NA
j_call: TRBJ2-1
v_call: TRBV29-1
cdr3_nt: TGCAGCGCCGAACTTCCGGGACAGGGGGCGGACAATGAGCAGTTCTTC
cdr3_aa: CSAELPGQGADNEQFF

d_call: TRBD1
clone_size: NA
j_call: TRBJ1-6
v_call: TRBV14
cdr3_nt: TGTGCCAGCAGCCGCGGAGGGACAGGGGCTTATAATTCACCCCTCCACTTT
cdr3_aa: CASSRGGTGAYNSPLHF

d_call: NA
clone_size: NA
j_call: TRBJ1-5
v_call: TRBV6-5
cdr3_nt: TGTGCCAGCAAAGAGGCCTCAAGTCGGGATCAGCCCCAGCATTTT
cdr3_aa: CASKEASSRDQPQHF

d_call: NA
clone_size: NA
j_call: TRBJ1-2
v_call: TRBV6-1
cdr3_nt: TGTGCCAGCAGTGCGATGAATCGACAGTGGTGGTATGGCTACACCTTC
cdr3_aa: CASSAMNRQWWYGYTF

d_call: NA
clone_size: NA
j_call: TRBJ2-1
v_call: TRBV27
cdr3_nt: TGTGCCAGCAGTGCCGCAGGGTCCAATGAGCAGTTCTTC
cdr3_aa: CASSAAGSNEQFF

d_call: NA
clone_size: NA
j_call: TRBJ2-1
v_call: TRBV7-9
cdr3_nt: TGTGCCAGCAGCCTTGTCGTGAGTTTCTCCTACAATGAGCAGTTCTTC
cdr3_aa: CASSLVVSFSYNEQFF

d_call: NA
clone_size: NA
j_call: TRBJ2-5
v_call: TRBV4-1
cdr3_nt: TGCGCCAGCAGCCAAGGCGACAGGTTAGGCGAGACCCAGTACTTC
cdr3_aa: CASSQGDRLGETQYF

d_call: NA
clone_size: few
j_call: TRBJ1-1
v_call: TRBV19
cdr3_nt: TGTGCCAGTAGTAGGGGCCTGAACACTGAAGCTTTCTTT
cdr3_aa: CASSRGLNTEAFF

d_call: TRBD2
clone_size: NA
j_call: TRBJ2-3
v_call: TRBV5-1
cdr3_nt: TGCGCCAGCAGCTTGAGGACTAGCGGGGGATCAGATACGCAGTATTTT
cdr3_aa: CASSLRTSGGSDTQYF

d_call: TRBD2
clone_size: NA
j_call: TRBJ2-1
v_call: TRBV6-1
cdr3_nt: TGTGCCAGCAGTGAGACCCCTAGCGGGGGGGCCGGTGAGCAGTTCTTC
cdr3_aa: CASSETPSGGAGEQFF

d_call: NA
clone_size: once
j_call: TRBJ2-3
v_call: TRBV7-9
cdr3_nt: TGTGCCAGCAGCCTAAGACTCACAGATACGCAGTATTTT
cdr3_aa: CASSLRLTDTQYF

d_call: TRBD2
clone_size: NA
j_call: TRBJ2-1
v_call: TRBV29-1
cdr3_nt: TGCAGCTCCCGCGGGAGTAGGGATGAGCAGTTCTTC
cdr3_aa: CSSRGSRDEQFF

d_call: TRBD1
clone_size: NA
j_call: TRBJ1-5
v_call: TRBV19
cdr3_nt: TGTGCCAGTAGGGGGACAGGGGAAGGATCCCAGCATTTT
cdr3_aa: CASRGTGEGSQHF

d_call: NA
clone_size: NA
j_call: TRBJ2-7
v_call: TRBV15
cdr3_nt: TGTGCCACCAGCAGTGGGACAAGGGCCCCGGACGAGCAGTACTTC
cdr3_aa: CATSSGTRAPDEQYF

d_call: NA
clone_size: NA
j_call: TRBJ2-7
v_call: TRBV15
cdr3_nt: TGTGCCACCAGCAGAGATAAACTATCCGGTTACCCCTACGAGCAGTACTTC
cdr3_aa: CATSRDKLSGYPYEQYF

d_call: NA
clone_size: NA
j_call: TRBJ2-2
v_call: TRBV27
cdr3_nt: TGTGCCAGCAGGTCGGGACTTAACACCGGGGAGCTGTTTTTT
cdr3_aa: CASRSGLNTGELFF

d_call: TRBD2
clone_size: NA
j_call: TRBJ2-4
v_call: TRBV2
cdr3_nt: TGTGCCAGCGAGGCGGGGGGGGCAAACATTCAGTACTTC
cdr3_aa: CASEAGGANIQYF

d_call: NA
clone_size: NA
j_call: TRBJ2-7
v_call: TRBV6-1
cdr3_nt: TGTGCCAGCAGTGCCCGACGGACAAGAAGCTCCTACGAGCAGTACTTC
cdr3_aa: CASSARRTRSSYEQYF

d_call: NA
clone_size: NA
j_call: TRBJ2-2
v_call: TRBV5-1
cdr3_nt: TGCGCCAGCAGCTTAGCCTCCAAGATCACCGGGGAGCTGTTTTTT
cdr3_aa: CASSLASKITGELFF

d_call: NA
clone_size: NA
j_call: TRBJ2-1
v_call: TRBV5-1
cdr3_nt: TGCGCCAGCAGCCTGGAGACGGGACTCGGAGGGCTAAATGAGCAGTTCTTC
cdr3_aa: CASSLETGLGGLNEQFF

d_call: NA
clone_size: NA
j_call: TRBJ2-2
v_call: TRBV19
cdr3_nt: TGTGCCAGTAGTGGGCGACTAGGAGTTCGAACCGGGGAGCTGTTTTTT
cdr3_aa: CASSGRLGVRTGELFF

d_call: NA
clone_size: NA
j_call: TRBJ1-5
v_call: TRBV19
cdr3_nt: TGTGCCAGTAGTATCCATGCGGGGGAGACAGGATATAGCAATCAGCCCCAGCATTTT
cdr3_aa: CASSIHAGETGYSNQPQHF

d_call: NA
clone_size: few
j_call: TRBJ2-2
v_call: TRBV20-1
cdr3_nt: TGCAGTCATTGGAGGGCCGGGGAGCTGTTTTTT
cdr3_aa: CSHWRAGELFF

d_call: NA
clone_size: few
j_call: TRBJ2-7
v_call: TRBV7-9
cdr3_nt: TGTGCCAGCAGCGGCGGGACAGAGTACGAGCAGTACTTC
cdr3_aa: CASSGGTEYEQYF